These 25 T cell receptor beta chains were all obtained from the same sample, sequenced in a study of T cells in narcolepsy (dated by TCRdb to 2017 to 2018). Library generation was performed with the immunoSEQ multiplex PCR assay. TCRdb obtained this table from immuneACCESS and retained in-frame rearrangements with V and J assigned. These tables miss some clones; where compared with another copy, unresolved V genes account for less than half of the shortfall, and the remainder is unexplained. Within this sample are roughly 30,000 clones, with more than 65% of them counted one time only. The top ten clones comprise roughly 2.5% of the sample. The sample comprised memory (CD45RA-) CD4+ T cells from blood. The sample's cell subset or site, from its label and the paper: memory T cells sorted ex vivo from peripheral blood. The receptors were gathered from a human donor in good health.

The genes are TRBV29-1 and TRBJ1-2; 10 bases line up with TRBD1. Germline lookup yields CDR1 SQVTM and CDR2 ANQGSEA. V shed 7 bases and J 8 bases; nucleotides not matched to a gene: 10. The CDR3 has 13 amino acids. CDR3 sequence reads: CSARDRGLLGYTF. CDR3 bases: TGCAGCGCCCGAGACAGGGGGCTTCTGGGCTACACCTTC.

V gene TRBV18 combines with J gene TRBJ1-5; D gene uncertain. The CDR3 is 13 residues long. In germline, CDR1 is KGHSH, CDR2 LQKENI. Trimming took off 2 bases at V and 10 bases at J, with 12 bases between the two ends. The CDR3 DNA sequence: TGTGCCAGCTCACCAAAGGGCCGGGAACCCCAGCATTTT. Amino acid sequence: CASSPKGREPQHF.

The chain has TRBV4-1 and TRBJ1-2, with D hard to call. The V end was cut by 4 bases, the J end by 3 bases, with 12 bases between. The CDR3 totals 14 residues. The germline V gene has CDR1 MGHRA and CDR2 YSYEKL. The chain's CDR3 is CASSRSDGDYGYTF. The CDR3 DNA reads TGCGCCAGCAGCCGCTCGGACGGGGACTATGGCTACACCTTC.

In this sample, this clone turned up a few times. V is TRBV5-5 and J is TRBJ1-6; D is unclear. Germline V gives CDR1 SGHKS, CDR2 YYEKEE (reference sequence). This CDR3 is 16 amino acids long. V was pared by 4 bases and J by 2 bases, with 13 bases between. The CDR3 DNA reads TGTGCCAGCAGCGATACCAGGATGGCCTATAATTCACCCCTCCACTTT. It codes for CASSDTRMAYNSPLHF. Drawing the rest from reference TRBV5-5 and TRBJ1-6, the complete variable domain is DAGVTQSPTHLIKTRGQQVTLRCSPISGHKSVSWYQQVLGQGPQFIFQYYEKEERGRGNFPDRFSARQFPNYSSELNVNALLLGDSALYLCASSDTRMAYNSPLHFGNGTRLTVT.

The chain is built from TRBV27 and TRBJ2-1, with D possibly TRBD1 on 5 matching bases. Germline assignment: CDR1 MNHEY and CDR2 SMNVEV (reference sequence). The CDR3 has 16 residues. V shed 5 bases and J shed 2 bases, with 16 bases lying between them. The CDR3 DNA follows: TGTGCCAGCAGTCCAGGGTGGCGGCTCACCTACAATGAGCAGTTCTTC. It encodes CASSPGWRLTYNEQFF.

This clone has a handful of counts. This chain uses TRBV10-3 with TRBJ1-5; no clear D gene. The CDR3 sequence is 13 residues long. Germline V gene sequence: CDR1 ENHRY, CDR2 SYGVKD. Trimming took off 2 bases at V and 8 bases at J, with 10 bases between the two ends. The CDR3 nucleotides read TGTGCCATCAGTGAGGCGAATCAAGAGCCCCAGCATTTT. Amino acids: CAISEANQEPQHF.

The CDR3 nucleotides are TGTGCCAGCAGTTTATATAGTGCTACGGGACAGGGTGTGTATGGCTACACCTTC. Encoded protein: CASSLYSATGQGVYGYTF. This chain joins TRBV27 and TRBJ1-2, with 9 bases lining up with TRBD1. The germline V gene has CDR1 MNHEY and CDR2 SMNVEV (reference sequence). V shed 1 base, J shed 5 bases, and the junction held 14 bases outside the gene matches. The CDR3 runs 18 residues.

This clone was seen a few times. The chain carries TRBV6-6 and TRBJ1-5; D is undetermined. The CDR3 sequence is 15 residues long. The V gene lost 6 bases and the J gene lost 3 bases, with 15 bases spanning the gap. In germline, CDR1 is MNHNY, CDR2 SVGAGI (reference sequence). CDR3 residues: CASSPAEGNNQPQHF. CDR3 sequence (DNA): TGTGCCAGCAGCCCAGCGGAAGGGAACAATCAGCCCCAGCATTTT.

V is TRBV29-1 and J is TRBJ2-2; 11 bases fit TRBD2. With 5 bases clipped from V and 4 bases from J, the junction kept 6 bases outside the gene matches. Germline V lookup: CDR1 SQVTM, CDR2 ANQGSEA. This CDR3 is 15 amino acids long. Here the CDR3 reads CSVNPGTSGTGELFF. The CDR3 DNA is TGCAGCGTTAACCCCGGGACTAGCGGCACCGGGGAGCTGTTTTTT.

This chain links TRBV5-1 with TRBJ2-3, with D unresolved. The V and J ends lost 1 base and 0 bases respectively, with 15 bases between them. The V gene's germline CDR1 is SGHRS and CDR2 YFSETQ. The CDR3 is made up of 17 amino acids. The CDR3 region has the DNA TGCGCCAGCAGCTTGCAGGTAGCTTCTTCTAGCACAGATACGCAGTATTTT. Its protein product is CASSLQVASSSTDTQYF. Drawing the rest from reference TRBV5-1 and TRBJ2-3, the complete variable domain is KAGVTQTPRYLIKTRGQQVTLSCSPISGHRSVSWYQQTPGQGLQFLFEYFSETQRNKGNFPGRFSGRQFSNSRSEMNVSTLELGDSALYLCASSLQVASSSTDTQYFGPGTRLTVL.

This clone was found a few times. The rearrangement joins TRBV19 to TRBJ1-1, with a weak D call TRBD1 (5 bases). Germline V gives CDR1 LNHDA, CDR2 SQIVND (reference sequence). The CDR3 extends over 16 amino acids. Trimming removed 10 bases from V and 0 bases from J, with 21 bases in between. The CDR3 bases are TGTGCCACAAACGACCCCAACAGGAATATGAACACTGAAGCTTTCTTT. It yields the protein CATNDPNRNMNTEAFF.

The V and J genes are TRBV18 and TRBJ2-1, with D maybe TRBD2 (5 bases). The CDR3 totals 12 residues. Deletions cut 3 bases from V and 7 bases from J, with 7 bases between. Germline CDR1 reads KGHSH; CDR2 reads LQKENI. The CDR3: CASSPTRNEQFF. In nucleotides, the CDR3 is TGTGCCAGCTCACCTACTAGGAATGAGCAGTTCTTC.

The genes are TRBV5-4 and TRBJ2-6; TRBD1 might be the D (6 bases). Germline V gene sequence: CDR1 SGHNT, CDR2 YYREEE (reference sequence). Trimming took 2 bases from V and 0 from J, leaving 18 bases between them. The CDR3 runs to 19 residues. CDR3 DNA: TGTGCCAGCAGCTTAAAGGACAGAGAAAGGTTCTCTGGGGCCAACGTCCTGACTTTC. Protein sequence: CASSLKDRERFSGANVLTF.

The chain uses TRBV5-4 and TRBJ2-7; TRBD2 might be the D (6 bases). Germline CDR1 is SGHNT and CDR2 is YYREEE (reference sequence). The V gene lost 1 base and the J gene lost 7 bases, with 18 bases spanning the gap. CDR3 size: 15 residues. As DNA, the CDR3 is TGTGCCAGCAGCTTGATGGGGGGAAAGAGAGAAGAGCAGTACTTC. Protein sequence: CASSLMGGKREEQYF.

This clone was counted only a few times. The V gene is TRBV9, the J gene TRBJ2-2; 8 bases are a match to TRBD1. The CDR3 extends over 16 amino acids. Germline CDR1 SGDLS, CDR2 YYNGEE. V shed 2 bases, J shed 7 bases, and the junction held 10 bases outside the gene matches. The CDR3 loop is CASSVGARGLDGELFF. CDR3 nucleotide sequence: TGTGCCAGCAGCGTGGGGGCCAGGGGGCTGGACGGGGAGCTGTTTTTT.

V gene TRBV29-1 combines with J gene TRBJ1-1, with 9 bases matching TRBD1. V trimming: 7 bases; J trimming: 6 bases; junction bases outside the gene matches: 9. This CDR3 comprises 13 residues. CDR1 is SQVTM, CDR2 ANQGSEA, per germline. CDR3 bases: TGCAGCGGACGGGACAGGGTGGCCGCTGAAGCTTTCTTT. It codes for CSGRDRVAAEAFF.

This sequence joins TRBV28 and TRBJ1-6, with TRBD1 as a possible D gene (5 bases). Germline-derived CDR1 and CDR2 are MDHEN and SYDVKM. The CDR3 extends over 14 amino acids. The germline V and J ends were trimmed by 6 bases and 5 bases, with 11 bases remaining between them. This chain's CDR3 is CASRVRGNNSPLHF. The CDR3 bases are TGTGCCAGCAGAGTCCGGGGGAATAATTCACCCCTCCACTTT.

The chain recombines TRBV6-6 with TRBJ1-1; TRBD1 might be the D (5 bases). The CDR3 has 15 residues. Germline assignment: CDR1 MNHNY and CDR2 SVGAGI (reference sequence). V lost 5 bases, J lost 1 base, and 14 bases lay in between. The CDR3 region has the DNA TGTGCCAGCAGTGGACGGGGGGTGGGGAACACTGAAGCTTTCTTT. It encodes CASSGRGVGNTEAFF.

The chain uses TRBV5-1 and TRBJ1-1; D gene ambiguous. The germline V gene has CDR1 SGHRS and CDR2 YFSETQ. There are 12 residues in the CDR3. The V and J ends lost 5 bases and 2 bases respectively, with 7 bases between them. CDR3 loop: CASRIANTEAFF. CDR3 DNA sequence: TGCGCCAGCAGAATCGCTAACACTGAAGCTTTCTTT.

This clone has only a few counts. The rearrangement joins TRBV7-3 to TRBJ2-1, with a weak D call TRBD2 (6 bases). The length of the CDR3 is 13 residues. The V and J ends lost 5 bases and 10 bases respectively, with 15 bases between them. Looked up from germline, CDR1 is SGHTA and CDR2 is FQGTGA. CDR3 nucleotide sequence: TGTGCCAGCAGCGCGGGGTTTGGGTCAGAGCAGTTCTTC. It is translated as CASSAGFGSEQFF. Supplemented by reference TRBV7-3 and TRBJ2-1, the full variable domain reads GAGVSQTPSNKVTEKGKYVELRCDPISGHTALYWYRQSLGQGPEFLIYFQGTGAADDSGLPNDRFFAVRPEGSVSTLKIQRTERGDSAVYLCASSAGFGSEQFFGPGTRLTVL.

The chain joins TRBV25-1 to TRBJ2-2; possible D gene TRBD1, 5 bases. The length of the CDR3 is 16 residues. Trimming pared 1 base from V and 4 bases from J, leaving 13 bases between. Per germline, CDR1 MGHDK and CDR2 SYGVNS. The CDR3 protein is CASSELGRGGTGELFF. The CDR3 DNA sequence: TGTGCCAGCAGTGAATTGGGTAGGGGCGGCACCGGGGAGCTGTTTTTT.

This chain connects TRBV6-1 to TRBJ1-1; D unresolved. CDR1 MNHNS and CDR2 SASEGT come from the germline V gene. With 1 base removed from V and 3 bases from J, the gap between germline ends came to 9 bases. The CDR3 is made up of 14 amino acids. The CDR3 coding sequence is TGTGCCAGCAGTGAAGGTCAGGTGTACACTGAAGCTTTCTTT. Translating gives CASSEGQVYTEAFF.

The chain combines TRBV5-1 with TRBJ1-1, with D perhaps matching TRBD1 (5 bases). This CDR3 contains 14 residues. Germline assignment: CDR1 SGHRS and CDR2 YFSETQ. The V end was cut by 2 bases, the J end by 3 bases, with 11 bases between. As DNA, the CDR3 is TGCGCCAGCAGCTTCCAGGACACATACACTGAAGCTTTCTTT. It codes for CASSFQDTYTEAFF.

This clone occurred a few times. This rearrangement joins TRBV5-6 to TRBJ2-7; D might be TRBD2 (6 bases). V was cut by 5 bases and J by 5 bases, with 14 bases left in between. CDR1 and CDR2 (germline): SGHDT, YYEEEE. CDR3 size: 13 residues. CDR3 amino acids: CASRNLAMNEQYF. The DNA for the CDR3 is TGTGCCAGCAGGAACCTAGCGATGAACGAGCAGTACTTC. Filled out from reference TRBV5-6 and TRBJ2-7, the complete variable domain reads DAGVTQSPTHLIKTRGQQVTLRCSPKSGHDTVSWYQQALGQGPQFIFQYYEEEERQRGNFPDRFSGHQFPNYSSELNVNALLLGDSALYLCASRNLAMNEQYFGPGTRLTVT.

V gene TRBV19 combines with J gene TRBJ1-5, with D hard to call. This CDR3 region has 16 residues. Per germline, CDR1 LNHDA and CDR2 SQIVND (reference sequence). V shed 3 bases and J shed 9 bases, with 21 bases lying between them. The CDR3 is CASSMRLADGAWPQHF. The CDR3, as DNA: TGTGCCAGTAGTATGCGCCTAGCCGACGGCGCTTGGCCCCAGCATTTT.